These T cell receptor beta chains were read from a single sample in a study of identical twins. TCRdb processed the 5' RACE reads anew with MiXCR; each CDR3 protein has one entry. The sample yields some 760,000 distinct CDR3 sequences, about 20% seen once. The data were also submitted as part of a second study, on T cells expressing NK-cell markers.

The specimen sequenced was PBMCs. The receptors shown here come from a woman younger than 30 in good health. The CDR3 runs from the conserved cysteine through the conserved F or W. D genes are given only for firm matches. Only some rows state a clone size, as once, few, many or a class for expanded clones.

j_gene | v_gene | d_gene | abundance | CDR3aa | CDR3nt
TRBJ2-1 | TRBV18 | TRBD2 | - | CASSPHASGIDNEQFF | TGTGCCAGCTCACCACATGCTAGCGGGATCGACAATGAGCAGTTCTTC
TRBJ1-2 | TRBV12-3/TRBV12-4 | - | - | CASSSLDKNYGYTF | TGTGCCAGCAGTTCCCTGGACAAAAACTATGGCTACACCTTC
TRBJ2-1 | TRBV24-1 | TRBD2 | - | CATSRSRGDGNEQFF | TGTGCCACCAGCAGGTCTCGGGGGGACGGGAATGAGCAGTTCTTC
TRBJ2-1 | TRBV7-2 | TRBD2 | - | CASSSYSGRAGSEQFF | TGTGCCAGCAGCTCCTATAGCGGGAGGGCCGGAAGTGAGCAGTTCTTC
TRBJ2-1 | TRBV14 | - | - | CASSSLDGSSYNEQFF | TGTGCCAGCTCCTCGCTTGATGGAAGCTCCTACAATGAGCAGTTCTTC
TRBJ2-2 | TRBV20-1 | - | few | CSARRAAQAGELFF | TGCAGTGCTAGAAGGGCAGCTCAAGCAGGGGAGCTGTTTTTT
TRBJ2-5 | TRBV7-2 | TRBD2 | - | CASSRGLSGSDETQYF | TGTGCCAGCAGCCGCGGGCTTAGCGGGAGCGATGAGACCCAGTACTTC
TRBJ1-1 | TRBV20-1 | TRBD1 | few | CSARDYRQGDTEAFF | TGCAGTGCTAGAGATTACCGGCAGGGGGACACTGAAGCTTTCTTT
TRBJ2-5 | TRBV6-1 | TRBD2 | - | CASSFAYSGGAYETQYF | TGTGCCAGCAGCTTCGCGTACAGCGGGGGGGCATATGAGACCCAGTACTTC
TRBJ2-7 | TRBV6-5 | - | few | CASSYSGGAGYEQYF | TGTGCCAGCAGTTACTCTGGGGGTGCCGGCTACGAGCAGTACTTC
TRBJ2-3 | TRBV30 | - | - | CAWSPGATDTQYF | TGTGCCTGGAGTCCGGGGGCCACAGATACGCAGTATTTT
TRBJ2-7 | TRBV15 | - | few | CATSRGSRWGEQYF | TGTGCCACCAGCAGAGGGTCCCGCTGGGGCGAGCAGTACTTC
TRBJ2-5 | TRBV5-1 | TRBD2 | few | CASSLVRGGDLTTQYF | TGCGCCAGCAGCTTGGTGCGCGGGGGAGACCTTACGACCCAGTACTTC
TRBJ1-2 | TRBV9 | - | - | CASSVEGREYGYTF | TGTGCCAGCAGCGTGGAAGGCAGAGAGTATGGCTACACCTTC
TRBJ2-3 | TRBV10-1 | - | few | CASSEGGQGTDTQYF | TGCGCCAGCAGTGAAGGGGGACAAGGCACAGATACGCAGTATTTT
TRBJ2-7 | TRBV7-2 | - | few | CASSPRQGHEQYF | TGTGCCAGCAGCCCCAGACAAGGCCACGAGCAGTACTTC
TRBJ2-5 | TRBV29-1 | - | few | CSVYIRGQETQYF | TGCAGCGTTTATATCAGGGGACAAGAGACCCAGTACTTC
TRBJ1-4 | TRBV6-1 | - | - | CASSPSWDNIGRLFF | TGTGCCAGCAGTCCGTCCTGGGACAACATTGGTCGTCTGTTTTTT
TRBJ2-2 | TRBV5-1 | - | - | CASSFFSGELFF | TGCGCCAGCAGCTTTTTCTCCGGGGAGCTGTTTTTT
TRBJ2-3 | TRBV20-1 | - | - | CSAPFGGGSTDTQYF | TGCAGTGCTCCGTTTGGGGGAGGCTCCACAGATACGCAGTATTTT
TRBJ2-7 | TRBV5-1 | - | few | CASTGSAYEQYF | TGCGCCAGTACAGGGAGTGCCTACGAGCAGTACTTC
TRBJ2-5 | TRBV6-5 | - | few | CASSYSNLGGQETQYF | TGTGCCAGCAGTTACTCGAACCTAGGGGGCCAAGAGACCCAGTACTTC
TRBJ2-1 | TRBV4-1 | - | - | CASSQAGRPEQFF | TGCGCCAGCAGCCAAGCGGGACGGCCTGAGCAGTTCTTC
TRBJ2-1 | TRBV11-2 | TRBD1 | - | CASSLTGVGNEQFF | TGTGCCAGCAGCTTAACAGGGGTTGGAAATGAGCAGTTCTTC
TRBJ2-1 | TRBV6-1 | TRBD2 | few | CASRLGTTSGNEQFF | TGTGCCAGCAGGCTGGGGACTACCTCTGGCAATGAGCAGTTCTTC
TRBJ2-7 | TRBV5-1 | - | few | CASSPETFRSSYEQYF | TGCGCCAGCAGCCCCGAGACTTTCAGGAGCTCCTACGAGCAGTACTTC
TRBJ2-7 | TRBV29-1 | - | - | CSVVGNYEQYF | TGCAGCGTTGTGGGCAACTACGAGCAGTACTTC
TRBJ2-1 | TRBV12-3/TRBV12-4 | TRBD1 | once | CASMTGGVDEQFF | TGTGCCAGCATGACAGGGGGCGTGGATGAGCAGTTCTTC
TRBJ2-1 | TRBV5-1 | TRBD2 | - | CASRGRGITYNEQFF | TGCGCCAGCAGAGGGCGGGGGATAACCTACAATGAGCAGTTCTTC
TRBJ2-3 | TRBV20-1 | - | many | CSARDYSSTDTQYF | TGCAGTGCTAGGGACTACTCGAGCACAGATACGCAGTATTTT
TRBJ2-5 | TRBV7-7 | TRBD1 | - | CASSSAGPGGTQYF | TGTGCTAGCAGCTCGGCAGGGCCAGGGGGGACCCAGTACTTC
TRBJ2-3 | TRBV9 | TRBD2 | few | CASSLMGLDSDTQYF | TGTGCCAGCAGCCTAATGGGACTAGATTCAGATACGCAGTATTTT
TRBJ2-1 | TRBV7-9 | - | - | CASSLESENEQFF | TGTGCCAGCAGCTTAGAAAGCGAGAATGAGCAGTTCTTC
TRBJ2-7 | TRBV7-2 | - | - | CASSLASGSPKENYEQYF | TGTGCCAGCAGCTTAGCTAGCGGCTCCCCCAAGGAAAACTACGAGCAGTACTTC
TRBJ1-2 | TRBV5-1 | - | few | CASSLVSGNERFYGYTF | TGCGCCAGCAGCTTGGTGTCAGGCAACGAAAGGTTTTATGGCTACACCTTC
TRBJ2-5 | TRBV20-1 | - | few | CSAIPGGAGGQETQYF | TGCAGTGCCATCCCTGGGGGGGCCGGCGGACAAGAGACCCAGTACTTC
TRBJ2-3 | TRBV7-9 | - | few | CASSLEGQTTDTQYF | TGTGCCAGCAGCTTAGAGGGACAAACCACAGATACGCAGTATTTT
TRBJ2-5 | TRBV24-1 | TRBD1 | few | CATSDSNRGETQYF | TGTGCCACCAGTGATTCGAACAGGGGAGAGACCCAGTACTTC
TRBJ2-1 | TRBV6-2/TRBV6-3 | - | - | CASSYLRTLANEQFF | TGTGCCAGCAGTTACTTACGAACTCTAGCGAATGAGCAGTTCTTC
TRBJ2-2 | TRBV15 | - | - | CATSRDMRSGPTGELFF | TGTGCCACCAGCAGAGATATGAGGTCAGGCCCCACCGGGGAGCTGTTTTTT
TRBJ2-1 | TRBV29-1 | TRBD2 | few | CSVEDPLAGVVDEQFF | TGCAGCGTTGAAGACCCCCTAGCGGGAGTGGTCGATGAGCAGTTCTTC
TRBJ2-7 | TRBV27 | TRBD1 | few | CASSRTGGKQSYEQYF | TGTGCCAGCAGTAGGACAGGGGGAAAACAGTCCTACGAGCAGTACTTC
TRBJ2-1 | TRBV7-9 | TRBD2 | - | CASSLRGSAYNEQFF | TGTGCCAGCAGTTTACGCGGGAGCGCCTACAATGAGCAGTTCTTC
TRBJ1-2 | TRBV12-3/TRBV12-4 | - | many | CASRPDHGDYGYTF | TGTGCCAGCAGACCAGACCATGGGGACTATGGCTACACCTTC
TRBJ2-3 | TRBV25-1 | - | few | CASSDLKTGGDTQYF | TGTGCCAGCAGTGATCTCAAAACCGGTGGGGATACGCAGTATTTT
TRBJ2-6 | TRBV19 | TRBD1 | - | CASSATGYGANVLTF | TGTGCCAGTAGCGCGACAGGGTACGGGGCCAACGTCCTGACTTTC
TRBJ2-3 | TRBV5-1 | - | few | CASSLAAVRDTQYF | TGCGCCAGCAGCTTGGCCGCGGTACGCGATACGCAGTATTTT
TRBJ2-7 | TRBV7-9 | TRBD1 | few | CASSVRGTGGEQYF | TGTGCCAGCAGCGTGAGGGGGACAGGTGGCGAGCAGTACTTC
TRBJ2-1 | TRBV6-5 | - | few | CASSYVVLSLGSGNEQFF | TGTGCCAGCAGTTACGTTGTTCTTTCTCTTGGGAGCGGTAATGAGCAGTTCTTC
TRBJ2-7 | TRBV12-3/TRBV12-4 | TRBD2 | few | CASSLSSGGTYEQYF | TGTGCCAGCAGTTTAAGTTCGGGGGGTACCTACGAGCAGTACTTC